The clone carrying this T cell receptor beta chain was seen repeatedly, ten times or more. The antigen remains undetermined. The TCR beta profiling, which covered VDJ combination and CDR3 sequence, was carried out using genomic DNA as the template. TCRdb independently ran MiXCR on the reads; one entry per CDR3 protein. The sample lists 200,000 or so distinct CDR3 sequences; about 64% were seen once. With V trimmed by 3 bases and J by 6 bases, 8 bases remained unmatched. From germline, CDR1 is LGHDT and CDR2 YNNKEL (reference sequence). There are 15 residues in the CDR3. The sample comes from a study of CD8+CD57+ T cells in acquired aplastic anemia. Turning to the study itself: On average, sorted CD4+ and CD8+ cells gave around 3 ug of DNA. The study's findings and limits: Patients showed no significant difference from controls in CD8+ Simpson's diversity. About 28 sequences, all CD8+ CDR3, were shared between patients and controls.

Source material: sorted CD4+, CD8+, or CD8+CD57+ T cells (not recorded which) from PBMCs. V is TRBV3-1 and J is TRBJ2-3; 8 bases agree with TRBD2. The receptor was isolated from a human donor with severe aplastic anemia or a healthy control (not recorded which). The CDR3 sequence is CASSQLAGGMDTQYF. CDR3 sequence (DNA): TGTGCCAGCAGCCAGCTAGCGGGTGGTATGGATACGCAGTATTTT.